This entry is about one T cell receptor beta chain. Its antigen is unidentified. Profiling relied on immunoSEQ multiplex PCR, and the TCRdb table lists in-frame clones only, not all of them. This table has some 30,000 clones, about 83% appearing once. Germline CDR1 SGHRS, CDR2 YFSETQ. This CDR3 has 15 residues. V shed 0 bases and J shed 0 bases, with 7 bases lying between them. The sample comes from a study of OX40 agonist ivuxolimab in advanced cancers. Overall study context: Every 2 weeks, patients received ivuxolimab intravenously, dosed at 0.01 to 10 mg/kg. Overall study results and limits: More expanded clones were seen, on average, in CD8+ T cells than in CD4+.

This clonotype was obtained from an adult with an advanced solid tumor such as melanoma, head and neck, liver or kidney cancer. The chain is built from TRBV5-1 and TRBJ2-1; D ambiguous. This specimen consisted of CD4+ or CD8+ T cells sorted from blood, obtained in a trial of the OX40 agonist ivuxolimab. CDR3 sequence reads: CASSLVQNSYNEQFF. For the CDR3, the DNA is TGCGCCAGCAGCTTGGTCCAGAACTCCTACAATGAGCAGTTCTTC. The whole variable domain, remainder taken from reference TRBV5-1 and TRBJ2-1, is KAGVTQTPRYLIKTRGQQVTLSCSPISGHRSVSWYQQTPGQGLQFLFEYFSETQRNKGNFPGRFSGRQFSNSRSEMNVSTLELGDSALYLCASSLVQNSYNEQFFGPGTRLTVL.